This T cell receptor (beta chain) derives from a study of T cell changes during pregnancy in multiple sclerosis (dated by TCRdb to about 2019). With respect to the entire study: Changes in the T cell repertoire over the course of pregnancy were examined in this study in women with multiple sclerosis.

The library came from the immunoSEQ multiplex PCR assay. Entries here come from immuneACCESS through TCRdb and include only in-frame sequences with V and J called. Some clones fail to appear in such tables; in the studies checked, an unresolved V gene covers under half of the shortfall, and the cause of the remainder is unknown. The sample includes about 100,000 clones, with approximately 92% observed a single time. Approximately 2.6% of the sample rests with the top ten. Sequences MNHEY (CDR1) and SVGAGI (CDR2) are obtained from the germline V gene. The CDR3 spans 12 residues, from the cysteine through the phenylalanine. The CDR3 DNA has 36 bases and is translated from base 1. Turning to this clone: Its target antigen remains unknown. Base qualities are not provided; no much larger clone lies one nucleotide away.

The chain is assembled from TRBV6-5 and TRBJ2-5; TRBD1 is perhaps the D gene, given 6 matching bases. The J call may be in error: the DNA end matches TRBJ2-7 better. The sample in question was peripheral blood, obtained in the first trimester of pregnancy. The origin of this receptor is a female donor with multiple sclerosis, enrolled in a pregnancy study. In nucleotide form, the sequence is TGTGCCAGCAGCCTCAGGGGCTACGAGCAGTACTTC. Its amino acids are CASSLRGYEQYF.